These 18 T cell receptor beta chains were sequenced from one sample in a study of identical twins. TCRdb called the 5' RACE reads again in MiXCR, with one record for every CDR3 protein. Of about 1.7 million distinct CDR3 sequences in the sample, under 35% were seen once. The sample consisted of cord blood. These receptors were collected from a newborn girl in good health.

This clonotype was recorded a few times. This sequence joins TRBV2 and TRBJ2-6; 7 bases map to TRBD2. V dropped 6 bases and J dropped 6; count of bases not matched to a gene: 11. This CDR3 has 16 amino acids. Germline assignment: CDR1 SNHLY and CDR2 FYNNEI. CDR3 in DNA: TGTGCCAGCAGGATCTCACGGGGGGTTCAGGCCAACGTCCTGACTTTC. This codes for CASRISRGVQANVLTF.

V gene TRBV20-1 combines with J gene TRBJ1-5; no clear D gene. Germline loops: CDR1 DFQATT, CDR2 SNEGSKA (reference sequence). This CDR3 has 14 residues. V lost 2 bases and J lost 6, with 14 bases in between. The chain's CDR3 is CSARKAGMGQPQHF. Here the CDR3 DNA reads TGCAGTGCTAGAAAGGCGGGGATGGGTCAGCCCCAGCATTTT.

This clonotype was found a few times. The genes are TRBV20-1 and TRBJ2-5; 11 bases align to TRBD2. CDR1 and CDR2 (germline): DFQATT, SNEGSKA (reference sequence). This CDR3 is built from 12 residues. This CDR3 reads CRALAGGLEQYF. Written as DNA, the CDR3 is TGCAGGGCCCTAGCGGGGGGCCTGGAGCAGTACTTC.

This clonotype has just a few counts. The chain links TRBV12-3 or TRBV12-4 to TRBJ2-1; D is possibly TRBD1 (6 bases). V lost 7 bases to trimming and J lost 0 bases, with 19 bases between them. This CDR3 contains 17 residues. In DNA, the CDR3 is TGTGCCAGCACCTCTCCTCTGGGGGACACCTCCTACAATGAGCAGTTCTTC. Translated: CASTSPLGDTSYNEQFF.

This clonotype was counted only a few times. The chain combines TRBV20-1 with TRBJ2-3; TRBD2 matches at 10 bases. Unmatched junction bases numbered 8, after V lost 3 bases and J lost 2 bases. CDR3 length equals 16 residues. CDR1 DFQATT and CDR2 SNEGSKA come from the germline V gene (reference sequence). As DNA, the CDR3 is TGCAGTGCTAGGGGCCTAGCGGGAGAGAACACAGATACGCAGTATTTT. This sequence encodes CSARGLAGENTDTQYF.

The chain links TRBV9 to TRBJ2-7; 10 bases fit TRBD2. The CDR3 sequence is 15 residues long. Germline V gives CDR1 SGDLS, CDR2 YYNGEE. J gave up 1 base and V 2 bases, and 3 bases lay outside the gene matches. In nucleotides, the CDR3 is TGTGCCAGCAGCGTCAGTAGCGGGAGGTCCTACGAGCAGTACTTC. Its translation is CASSVSSGRSYEQYF.

This clonotype has a handful of counts. V usage is TRBV27 and J usage is TRBJ2-5; D not resolved. Deletions cut 1 base from V and 1 base from J, with 7 bases between. Germline V gives CDR1 MNHEY, CDR2 SMNVEV (reference sequence). The CDR3 consists of 14 residues. The CDR3 protein is CASSLLSSQETQYF. CDR3 sequence (DNA): TGTGCCAGCAGTTTATTGTCATCCCAAGAGACCCAGTACTTC.

The V gene is TRBV27, the J gene TRBJ2-3; a possible D gene is TRBD2 (6 bases). The germline gives CDR1 MNHEY, CDR2 SMNVEV (reference sequence). The CDR3 sequence is 14 residues long. CDR3 sequence: CTTEPWGGADTQYF. For the CDR3, the DNA is TGTACCACTGAGCCTTGGGGAGGTGCAGATACGCAGTATTTT.

Notes on this clonotype: Likely a read error: the CDR3 ends without its conserved phenylalanine or tryptophan. The chain joins TRBV12-3 or TRBV12-4 to TRBJ2-5; possible D gene TRBD1, 6 bases. V was pared by 5 bases and J by 5 bases, with 9 bases between. The CDR3 sequence is 12 residues long. DNA of the CDR3: TGTGCCAGCAGTGCCAGGGGTGAGACCCAGTACTTA. Translation: CASSARGETQYL.

This sequence joins TRBV5-1 and TRBJ1-2; 8 positions match TRBD1. Germline V gene data show CDR1 as SGHRS and CDR2 as YFSETQ. This CDR3 region has 21 residues. V dropped 0 bases and J dropped 4; count of bases not matched to a gene: 23. CDR3 coding DNA: TGCGCCAGCAGCTTGGGCCGCAACTGGGGGACAGGCTTCGCTAGATTCTATGGCTACACCTTC. Protein sequence: CASSLGRNWGTGFARFYGYTF. Complete variable domain (other parts from reference TRBV5-1 and TRBJ1-2): KAGVTQTPRYLIKTRGQQVTLSCSPISGHRSVSWYQQTPGQGLQFLFEYFSETQRNKGNFPGRFSGRQFSNSRSEMNVSTLELGDSALYLCASSLGRNWGTGFARFYGYTFGSGTRLTVV.

In the case of this clonotype: One junction end does not reproduce the germline sequence, and a read error may be involved. The genes are TRBV4-1 and TRBJ1-6, with 8 bases that match TRBD1. Germline lookup yields CDR1 MGHRA and CDR2 YSYEKL. The CDR3 spans 15 residues. CDR3 protein: CSSRRGQGDNSPLHF. The CDR3 DNA follows: TGCTCCAGCAGACGAGGACAGGGAGATAATTCACCCCTCCACTTT.

About this clonotype itself: A much larger clonotype is one base distant, so this may be a read error. The gene calls are TRBV6-5 and TRBJ2-5, with TRBD2 matching 9 bases. In germline, CDR1 is MNHEY, CDR2 SVGAGI. The CDR3 is 15 residues long. V lost 6 bases to trimming and J lost 13 bases; unmatched junction nucleotides: 18. CDR3 nucleotides: TGTGCCAGCAGGACAGAGGGACTAGCATACTACGAGCGGTACTTC. Translated, it gives CASRTEGLAYYERYF.

The chain carries TRBV25-1 and TRBJ1-2; TRBD1 is a possible D gene (6 bases). The CDR3 contains 15 residues. V shed 1 base and J shed 4 bases, with 13 bases lying between them. Germline CDR1 is MGHDK and CDR2 is SYGVNS. The CDR3 DNA reads as TGTGCCAGCAGTGAATCCCCGGGACAACGCTATGGCTACACCTTC. This codes for CASSESPGQRYGYTF.

This chain connects TRBV6-6 to TRBJ1-2; tentative D call: TRBD1 (5 bases). The CDR3 contains 14 residues. V lost 0 bases and J 7 bases, leaving 12 bases between the germline ends. Germline CDR1 and CDR2: MNHNY and SVGAGI (reference sequence). CDR3 region: CASSYSPGRGGYTF. The CDR3 DNA follows: TGTGCCAGCAGTTACTCCCCGGGACGAGGTGGCTACACCTTC.

The chain carries TRBV12-3 or TRBV12-4 and TRBJ2-1; 10 nucleotides agree with TRBD2. The CDR3 length is 15 residues. V lost 2 bases to trimming and J lost 6 bases; unmatched junction nucleotides: 4. Here the CDR3 reads CASSLMGTSANEQFF. The CDR3 DNA sequence: TGTGCCAGCAGTTTAATGGGGACTAGCGCCAATGAGCAGTTCTTC.

This clonotype came up many times. The chain couples TRBV29-1 to TRBJ2-1; the match to TRBD2 covers 9 bases. The ends lost 0 bases at V and 3 bases at J; junction bases unmatched: 9. The CDR3 is 17 residues long. Germline CDR1 is SQVTM and CDR2 is ANQGSEA. CDR3 amino acids: CSVEDPSGGPFYNEQFF. Here the CDR3 DNA reads TGCAGCGTTGAAGATCCCAGCGGGGGGCCTTTCTACAATGAGCAGTTCTTC.

This clonotype was recorded once. The chain joins TRBV12-3 or TRBV12-4 to TRBJ2-7; 8 nucleotides agree with TRBD2. The CDR3 contains 16 residues. V trimming: 3 bases; J trimming: 7 bases; junction bases outside the gene matches: 14. This chain's CDR3 is CASSLMAGGEGNEQYF. CDR3 in DNA: TGTGCCAGCAGTTTGATGGCGGGGGGTGAGGGCAATGAGCAGTACTTC.

The chain employs TRBV20-1 and TRBJ2-1, with 9 nucleotides matching TRBD2. This CDR3 is built from 17 residues. Germline assignment: CDR1 DFQATT and CDR2 SNEGSKA (reference sequence). V shed 0 bases and J 0 bases; nucleotides not matched to a gene: 6. The CDR3 DNA reads TGCAGTGCTAGAGATGTCGGCGGGAGGGGCTCCTACAATGAGCAGTTCTTC. It translates to CSARDVGGRGSYNEQFF.